The 15 T cell receptor beta chains below were found in one sample sequenced in a study of shared clonotypes between healthy human individuals. Assay: immunoSEQ multiplex PCR; the TCRdb copy retains only in-frame clones and omits some. The sample contains over a million clones, more than 75% of which appear only once. Material for sequencing was memory CD4+ T cells from PBMCs. Subset denoted: CD45RA-negative fraction. These receptors all stem from a young man in good health. Some clones in this sample may be carry-over from other donors' samples.

V gene TRBV30 combines with J gene TRBJ2-2, with TRBD2 as a possible D gene (6 bases). The V gene's germline CDR1 is GTSNPN and CDR2 SVGIG (reference sequence). Trimming left V 5 bases short and J 2 bases short, with 9 bases between. The CDR3 extends over 13 amino acids. For the CDR3, the DNA is TGTGCCTGGTCCGGGACTAACACCGGGGAGCTGTTTTTT. Translating gives CAWSGTNTGELFF.

This clone was seen more than once but under ten times. This chain links TRBV7-4 with TRBJ2-7; 13 nucleotides match TRBD2. V was clipped by 5 bases and J by 4 bases; unmatched bases: 8. The CDR3 runs to 16 residues. From germline, CDR1 is SGHVT and CDR2 SQSDAQ. The CDR3 DNA reads TGTGCCAGCAGCCACGGGACTAGCGGGGAAGATTACGAGCAGTACTTC. Translating gives CASSHGTSGEDYEQYF.

The chain recombines TRBV5-1 with TRBJ2-5; D unresolved. CDR3 length: 14 amino acids. Germline values: CDR1 SGHRS, CDR2 YFSETQ. V lost 3 bases and J lost 1, with 10 bases in between. CDR3 in amino acids: CASSSQYTQETQYF. The CDR3 DNA reads as TGCGCCAGCAGCTCCCAGTACACCCAAGAGACCCAGTACTTC.

This rearrangement joins TRBV6-1 to TRBJ1-3; no definite D call. Germline CDR1 is MNHNS and CDR2 is SASEGT. Trimming cost V 5 bases and J 0 bases, with 8 bases left between them. The CDR3 extends over 14 amino acids. CDR3 in DNA: TGTGCCAGCAGTAAAAGCGTCTCTGGAAACACCATATATTTT. It encodes CASSKSVSGNTIYF.

V is TRBV30 and J is TRBJ1-5; 8 positions agree with TRBD1. Germline CDR1 reads GTSNPN; CDR2 reads SVGIG (reference sequence). This CDR3 contains 13 residues. Trimming at V came to 3 bases and at J to 5 bases, leaving 3 bases not matched to a gene. The CDR3 sequence is CAWSPDRDQPQHF. The CDR3 DNA is TGTGCCTGGAGCCCGGACAGGGATCAGCCCCAGCATTTT.

Worth noting for this clone: The identical CDR3 is also encoded by other nucleotide sequences in the sample. The V gene is TRBV5-6, the J gene TRBJ1-1; D unresolved. V lost 4 bases to trimming and J lost 5 bases, with 9 bases between them. Germline V gene lookup returns CDR1 SGHDT and CDR2 YYEEEE. This CDR3 is 12 amino acids long. As DNA, the CDR3 is TGTGCCAGCAGCCGGGTAGGGACTGAAGCTTTCTTT. It is translated as CASSRVGTEAFF. The full variable domain, with the rest looked up from reference TRBV5-6 and TRBJ1-1, is DAGVTQSPTHLIKTRGQQVTLRCSPKSGHDTVSWYQQALGQGPQFIFQYYEEEERQRGNFPDRFSGHQFPNYSSELNVNALLLGDSALYLCASSRVGTEAFFGQGTRLTVV.

The rearrangement links TRBV11-2 to TRBJ1-4; 9 positions match TRBD1. Germline CDR1 reads SGHAT; CDR2 reads FQNNGV. This CDR3 contains 14 residues. Unmatched junction bases numbered 7, after V lost 4 bases and J lost 10 bases. The CDR3 DNA reads as TGTGCCAGCAGCTGGCCGGGACAGGGCGGAAAACTGTTTTTT. It specifies CASSWPGQGGKLFF.

CDR3 residues: CASSFRENDGYTF. The CDR3 DNA sequence: TGTGCCAGCAGCTTTCGAGAAAATGATGGCTACACCTTC. The rearrangement links TRBV7-8 to TRBJ1-2; no definite D call. The germline gives CDR1 SGHVS, CDR2 FQNEAQ. With 3 bases removed from V and 6 bases from J, the gap between germline ends came to 11 bases. This CDR3 is 13 amino acids long.

The chain recombines TRBV29-1 with TRBJ2-5; 9 bases fit TRBD1. J was trimmed by 5 bases and V by 7 bases; bases with no gene match: 17. Germline values: CDR1 SQVTM, CDR2 ANQGSEA. The CDR3 runs 16 residues. For the CDR3, the DNA is TGCAGCGCACTGGGTCTGTGGACAGGGGCTGGGGAGACCCAGTACTTC. It codes for CSALGLWTGAGETQYF.

Remarks on this clone: The same CDR3 is also encoded by other DNA sequences in this sample. This chain joins TRBV28 and TRBJ2-1; a possible D gene is TRBD1 (6 bases). Trimming shortened V by 6 bases and J by 3 bases, and 9 bases separated the two germline ends. Germline V gives CDR1 MDHEN, CDR2 SYDVKM. The CDR3 runs to 13 residues. CDR3 in amino acids: CASSLDSYNEQFF. For the CDR3, the DNA is TGTGCCAGCAGCCTGGACAGCTACAATGAGCAGTTCTTC.

This rearrangement joins TRBV15 to TRBJ2-3; no clear D gene. V lost 1 base to trimming and J lost 2 bases, with 4 bases between them. The germline V gene has CDR1 LNHNV and CDR2 YYDKDF (reference sequence). There are 13 residues in the CDR3. The DNA of the CDR3 is TGTGCCACCAGCAGAGGCCTCACAGATACGCAGTATTTT. It encodes CATSRGLTDTQYF.

The chain employs TRBV6-6 and TRBJ1-3; tentatively, D is TRBD1 (5 bases). The germline V gene has CDR1 MNHNY and CDR2 SVGAGI (reference sequence). The CDR3 has 16 residues. Trimming took 0 bases from V and 0 from J, leaving 9 bases between them. CDR3 sequence reads: CASSYSEGRSGNTIYF. The CDR3 DNA is TGTGCCAGCAGTTACTCGGAGGGGCGCTCTGGAAACACCATATATTTT.

The genes are TRBV6-5 and TRBJ2-1, with 8 bases that match TRBD2. With 5 bases clipped from V and 7 bases from J, the junction kept 7 bases outside the gene matches. The CDR3 totals 14 residues. The germline gives CDR1 MNHEY, CDR2 SVGAGI. CDR3 coding DNA: TGTGCCAGCAGTCAGCGGGGGCTGGGGAATGAGCAGTTCTTC. Amino acids: CASSQRGLGNEQFF.

J is TRBJ1-2 and V is TRBV5-6; D perhaps matches TRBD1 (6 bases). V gave up 1 base and J gave up 6 bases, with 16 bases separating them. The length of the CDR3 is 15 residues. Germline V gives CDR1 SGHDT, CDR2 YYEEEE. The CDR3 spells CASSLRGRAGNGYTF. CDR3 DNA sequence: TGTGCCAGCAGCTTGCGGGGGCGGGCAGGGAATGGCTACACCTTC.

This chain joins TRBV7-2 and TRBJ2-1; no definite D call. CDR1 is SGHTA and CDR2 is FQGNSA in the germline V gene. V gave up 5 bases and J gave up 15 bases, with 17 bases separating them. This CDR3 has 12 residues. CDR3 in amino acids: CASSPPRSMGFF. The CDR3 coding sequence is TGTGCCAGCAGCCCCCCCCGTTCGATGGGGTTCTTC.